What follows describes a single TCR beta chain. Its antigen is not known. V shed 6 bases and J 4 bases; nucleotides not matched to a gene: 4. This CDR3 spans 14 amino acids. TCRdb called the reads again in MiXCR, with one record for every CDR3 protein. The data hold approximately 750,000 distinct CDR3 sequences, with about 40% observed a single time. The data stem from a study of T cell repertoires in cytomegalovirus infection. Study overall: Both CMV infection and a matching HLA type were indicated by public TCR beta signatures. Broader study findings: Across the ex vivo response, the dominant clonotypes were HLA-C-restricted CMV-specific TCR beta clonotypes. Pooled public TCR beta family frequency picked out CMV carriers with the relevant HLA.

The sequenced material came from PBMCs. This TCR was sampled from a human donor in good health (CMV status not recorded). Some clones in this sample may be carry-over from other donors' samples. The chain links TRBV12-3 or TRBV12-4 to TRBJ2-1, with 9 bases lining up with TRBD2. CDR3 protein: CASRRLADYNEQFF. Written as DNA, the CDR3 is TGTGCCAGCAGGAGACTAGCGGATTACAATGAGCAGTTCTTC.